The entry below describes one T cell receptor beta chain. This record comes from a study of blood T cell repertoires in COVID-19. Overall study: Collection of acute and convalescent COVID-19 samples took place in the United States, Italy and Spain. The analysed material was cDNA or gDNA that came from T cells, B-cell-depleted T cells, or PBMCs.

Clones were read by immunoSEQ multiplex PCR, and TCRdb kept only the in-frame ones, dropping some. The sample includes about 270,000 clones, about 87% of them seen just once. Material: PBMCs or T cells enriched from blood (not recorded which). The clonotype was recovered from a woman in her 30s with acute COVID-19.

The CDR3 region is CASSLSQGIYGYTF. Here the CDR3 DNA reads TGTGCCAGCAGTTTAAGTCAGGGGATCTATGGCTACACCTTC. The rearrangement links TRBV28 to TRBJ1-2, with a weak D call TRBD1 (6 bases). The CDR3 has 14 residues. Germline CDR1 reads MDHEN; CDR2 reads SYDVKM. Trimming stripped 2 bases from V and 4 bases from J, with 11 bases between.